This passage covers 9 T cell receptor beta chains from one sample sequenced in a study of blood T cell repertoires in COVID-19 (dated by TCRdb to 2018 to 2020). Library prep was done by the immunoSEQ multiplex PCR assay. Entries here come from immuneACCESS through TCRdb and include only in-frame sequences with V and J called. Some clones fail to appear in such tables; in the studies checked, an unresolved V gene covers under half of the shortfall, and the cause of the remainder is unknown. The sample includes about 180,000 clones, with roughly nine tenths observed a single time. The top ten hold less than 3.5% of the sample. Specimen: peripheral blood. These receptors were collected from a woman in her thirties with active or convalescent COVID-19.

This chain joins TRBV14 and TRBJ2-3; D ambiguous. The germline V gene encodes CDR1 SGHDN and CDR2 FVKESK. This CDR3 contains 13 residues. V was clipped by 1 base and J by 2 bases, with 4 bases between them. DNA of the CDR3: TGTGCCAGCAGCCAAGTACTCACAGATACGCAGTATTTT. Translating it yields CASSQVLTDTQYF.

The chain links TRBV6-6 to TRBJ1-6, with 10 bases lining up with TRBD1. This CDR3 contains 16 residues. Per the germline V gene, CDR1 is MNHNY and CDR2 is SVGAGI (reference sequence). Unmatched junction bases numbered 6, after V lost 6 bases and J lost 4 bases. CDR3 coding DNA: TGTGCCAGCAGGACCGGGACAGGGGATTATAATTCACCCCTCCACTTT. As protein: CASRTGTGDYNSPLHF.

CDR3 loop: CATSTIQNTEAFF. The CDR3 nucleotides are TGCGCCACCTCGACAATTCAGAACACTGAAGCTTTCTTT. V is TRBV4-1 and J is TRBJ1-1; D gene unclear. CDR3 length: 13 amino acids. CDR1 and CDR2 from the germline V gene are MGHRA and YSYEKL. Trimming pared 10 bases from V and 1 base from J, leaving 13 bases between.

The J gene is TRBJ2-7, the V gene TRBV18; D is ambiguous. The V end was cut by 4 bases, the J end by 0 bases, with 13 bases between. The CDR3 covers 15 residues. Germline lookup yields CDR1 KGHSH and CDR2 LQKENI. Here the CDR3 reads CASSLGGTTSYEQYF. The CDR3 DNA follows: TGTGCCAGCTCACTAGGCGGCACGACCTCCTACGAGCAGTACTTC.

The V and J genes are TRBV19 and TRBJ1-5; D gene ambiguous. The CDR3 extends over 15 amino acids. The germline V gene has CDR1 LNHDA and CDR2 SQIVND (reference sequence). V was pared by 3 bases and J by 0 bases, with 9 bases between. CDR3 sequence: CASSITDYSNQPQHF. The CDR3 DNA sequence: TGTGCCAGTAGTATTACAGATTATAGCAATCAGCCCCAGCATTTT.

CDR3 sequence (DNA): TGCGCCAGCAGCCAAGTATCGACACCTGCAACTAATGAAAAACTGTTTTTT. Translating gives CASSQVSTPATNEKLFF. The chain employs TRBV4-1 and TRBJ1-4; D remains ambiguous. V was trimmed by 1 base and J by 0 bases, leaving 12 bases between them. The length of the CDR3 is 17 residues. Germline values: CDR1 MGHRA, CDR2 YSYEKL.

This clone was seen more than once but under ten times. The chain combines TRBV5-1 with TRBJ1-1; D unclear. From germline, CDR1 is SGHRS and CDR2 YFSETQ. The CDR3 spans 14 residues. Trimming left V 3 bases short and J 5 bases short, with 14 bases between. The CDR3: CASSWAIGVTEAFF. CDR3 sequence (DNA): TGCGCCAGCAGCTGGGCGATCGGGGTAACTGAAGCTTTCTTT.

The CDR3, as DNA: TGTGCCAGCAGTGACAGACAGGGAGCTGAAGCTTTCTTT. The encoded protein is CASSDRQGAEAFF. The chain links TRBV6-1 to TRBJ1-1, with 7 nucleotides matching TRBD1. Trimming took 3 bases from V and 6 from J; bases not matched to a gene: 4. CDR3 length: 13 residues. Germline-derived CDR1 and CDR2 are MNHNS and SASEGT.

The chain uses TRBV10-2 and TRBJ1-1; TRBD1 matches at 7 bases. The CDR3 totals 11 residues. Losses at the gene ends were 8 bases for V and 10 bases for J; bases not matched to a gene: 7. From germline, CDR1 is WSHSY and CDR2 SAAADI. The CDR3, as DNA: TGCGCCAGCGGCGACAGGGTCAGAGCTTTCTTT. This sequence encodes CASGDRVRAFF.